This T cell receptor beta chain was sequenced in a study of molecular identifiers for immune sequencing clone quantification. Study-wide context: Within a replicate experiment, RNA obtained from either around 20,000 or 100,000 naive CD8 cells was divided into five aliquots, and four of those aliquots were then sequenced. Study-wide results and limits: Effector cells kept over 98% of their molecules in clones above 20 RNA copies, while naive cells kept under 1% there.

One entry per CDR3 protein results from TCRdb running MiXCR on the PCR reads. The profile shows just under 650,000 distinct CDR3 sequences, about 20% of them singletons. This clonotype was counted at least ten times. The antigen is unknown. CDR3 length: 13 amino acids. The V and J ends lost 3 bases and 4 bases, in that order; junction bases with no gene match: 2. Sequenced sample: naive CD8+ T cells from blood, with Jurkat cell RNA spiked in. Specified subset: FACS-sorted CD8+CD4-CCR7+CD45RA+ naive T cells. J is TRBJ1-2 and V is TRBV12-3 or TRBV12-4, with 7 bases identical to TRBD1. This receptor was obtained from a human donor in good health. Some libraries in this study had Jurkat cell RNA spiked in. CDR3 in DNA: TGTGCCAGCAGTTTTGAGGGGGCCTATGGCTACACCTTC. Its protein is CASSFEGAYGYTF.